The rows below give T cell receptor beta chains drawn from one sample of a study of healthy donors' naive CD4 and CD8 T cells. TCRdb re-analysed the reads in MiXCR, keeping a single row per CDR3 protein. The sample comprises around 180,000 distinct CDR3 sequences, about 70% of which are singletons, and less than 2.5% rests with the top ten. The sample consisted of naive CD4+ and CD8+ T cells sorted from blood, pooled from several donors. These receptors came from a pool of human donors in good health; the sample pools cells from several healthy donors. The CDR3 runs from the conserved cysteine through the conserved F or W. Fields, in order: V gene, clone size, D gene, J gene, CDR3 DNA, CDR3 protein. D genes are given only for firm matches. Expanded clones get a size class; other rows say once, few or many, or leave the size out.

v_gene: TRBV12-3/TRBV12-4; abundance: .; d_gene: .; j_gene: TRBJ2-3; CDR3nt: TGTGCCAGCAGTTTCGGGGCTATCGACACAGATACGCAGTATTTT; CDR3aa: CASSFGAIDTDTQYF
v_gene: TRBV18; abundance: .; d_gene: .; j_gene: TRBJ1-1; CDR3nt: TGTGCCAGCTCACCCTTGGGGTGGAACACTGAAGCTTTCTTT; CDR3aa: CASSPLGWNTEAFF
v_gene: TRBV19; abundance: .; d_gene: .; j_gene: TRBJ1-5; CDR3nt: TGTGCCAGCAGGGGTTGGGGAAATCAGCCCCAGCATTTT; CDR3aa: CASRGWGNQPQHF
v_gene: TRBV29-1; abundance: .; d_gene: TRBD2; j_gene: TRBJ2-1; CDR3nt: TGCAGCGTTGATGGGGACAGTAGCGGGAGCTCCTACAATGAGCAGTTCTTC; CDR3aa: CSVDGDSSGSSYNEQFF
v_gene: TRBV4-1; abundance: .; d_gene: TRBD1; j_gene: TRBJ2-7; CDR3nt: TGCGCCAGCAGCCGGAGTCGGGACAGGGAACTCTACGAGCAGTACTTC; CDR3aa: CASSRSRDRELYEQYF
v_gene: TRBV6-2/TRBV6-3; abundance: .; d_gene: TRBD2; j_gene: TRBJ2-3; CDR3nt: TGTGCCAGCAGCACCGGGACTAGCGGGGGGTCAGATACGCAGTATTTT; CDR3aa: CASSTGTSGGSDTQYF
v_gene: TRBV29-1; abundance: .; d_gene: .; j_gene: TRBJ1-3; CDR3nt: TGCAGCGTTGAAGGGACACAAGGAAACACCATATATTTT; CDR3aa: CSVEGTQGNTIYF
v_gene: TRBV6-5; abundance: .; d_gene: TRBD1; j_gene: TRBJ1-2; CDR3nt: TGTGCCAGCAGGGACAGGGGGCGCCGCGGCTACACCTTC; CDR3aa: CASRDRGRRGYTF
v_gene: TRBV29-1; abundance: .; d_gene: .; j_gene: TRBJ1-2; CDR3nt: TGCAGCGTTGAGGAACCCTTTGGCTACACCTTC; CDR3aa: CSVEEPFGYTF
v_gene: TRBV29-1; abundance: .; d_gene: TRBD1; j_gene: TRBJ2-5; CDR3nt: TGCAACGTGGCCCTGACAGGGGAGACCCAGTACTTC; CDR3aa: CNVALTGETQYF
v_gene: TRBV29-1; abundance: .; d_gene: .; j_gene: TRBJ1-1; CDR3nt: TGCAGCGTTGAAGCCCCTCCGGGTGGTACTGAAGCTTTCTTT; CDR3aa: CSVEAPPGGTEAFF
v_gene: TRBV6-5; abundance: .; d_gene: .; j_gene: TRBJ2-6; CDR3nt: TGTGCCAGCAGTTATTTCGGCGGAATCTCTGGGGCCAACGTCCTGACTTTC; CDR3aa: CASSYFGGISGANVLTF
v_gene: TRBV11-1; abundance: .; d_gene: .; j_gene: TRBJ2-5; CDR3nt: TGTGCCAGCAGCTTGCGACTAGGGTCTAAAGAGACCCAGTACTTC; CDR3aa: CASSLRLGSKETQYF
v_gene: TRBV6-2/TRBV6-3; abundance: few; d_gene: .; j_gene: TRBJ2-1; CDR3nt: TGTGCCAGCAGTCCCTTCACTAGTGGGGACAATGAGCGGTTCTTC; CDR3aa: CASSPFTSGDNERFF
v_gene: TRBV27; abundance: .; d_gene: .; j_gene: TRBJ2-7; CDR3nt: TGTGCCAGCAGTTTTGGTCCCCCTCTCTCCTACGAGCAGTACTTC; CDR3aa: CASSFGPPLSYEQYF
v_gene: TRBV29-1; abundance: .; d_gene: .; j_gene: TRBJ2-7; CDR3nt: TGCAGCGCACAGGGTAGCTCCTACGAGCAGTACTTC; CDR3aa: CSAQGSSYEQYF
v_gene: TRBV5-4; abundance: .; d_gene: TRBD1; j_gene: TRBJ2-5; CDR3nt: TGTGCCAGCAGTAGATCCGGGACAGGGGTAGAGACCCAGTACTTC; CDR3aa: CASSRSGTGVETQYF
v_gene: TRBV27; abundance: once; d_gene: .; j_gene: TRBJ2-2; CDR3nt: TGTGCCAGCAGTTTGGGTGGACTCTCGACCGGGGAGCTGTTTTTT; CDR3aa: CASSLGGLSTGELFF
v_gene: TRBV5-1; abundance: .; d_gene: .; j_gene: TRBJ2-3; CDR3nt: TGCGCCAGCAGCTTGGAAGTCCCTAGCACAGATACGCAGTATTTT; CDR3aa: CASSLEVPSTDTQYF
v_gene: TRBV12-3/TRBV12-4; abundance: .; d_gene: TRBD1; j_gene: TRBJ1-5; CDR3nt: TGTGCCAGCACCCTGGACAGGGCGGGTAATCAGCCCCAGCATTTT; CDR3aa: CASTLDRAGNQPQHF
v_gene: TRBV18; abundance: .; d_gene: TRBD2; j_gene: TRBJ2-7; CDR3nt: TGTGCCAGCTCACCCGGACTAGCGGGAAACTCCTACGAGCAGTACTTC; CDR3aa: CASSPGLAGNSYEQYF
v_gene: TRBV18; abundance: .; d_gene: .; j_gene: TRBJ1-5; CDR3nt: TGTGCCAGCTCACCACGGTCCAGTCAGCCCCAGCATTTT; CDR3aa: CASSPRSSQPQHF
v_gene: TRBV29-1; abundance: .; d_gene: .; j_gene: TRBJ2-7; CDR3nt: TGCAGCGTTGCGCAGGGCAACTCCTACGAGCAGTACTTC; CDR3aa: CSVAQGNSYEQYF
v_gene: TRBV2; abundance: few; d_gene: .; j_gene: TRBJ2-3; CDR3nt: TGTGCCAGCAGTGACTACGGCCAAGTAGATACGCAGTATTTT; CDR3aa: CASSDYGQVDTQYF
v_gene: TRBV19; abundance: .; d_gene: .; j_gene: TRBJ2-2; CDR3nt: TGTGCCAGTAGTATAGGAATCGAGCAGGGTACCGGGGAGCTGTTTTTT; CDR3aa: CASSIGIEQGTGELFF
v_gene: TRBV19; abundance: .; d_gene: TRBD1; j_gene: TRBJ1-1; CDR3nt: TGTGCCAGTAGTATTGAGGGGCTGACAGGGTTTTTGGACACTGAAGCTTTCTTT; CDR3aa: CASSIEGLTGFLDTEAFF
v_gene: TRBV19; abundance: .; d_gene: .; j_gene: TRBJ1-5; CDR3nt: TGTGCCAGTACCCCAGGGGCAGGACATAATCAGCCCCAGCATTTT; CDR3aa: CASTPGAGHNQPQHF
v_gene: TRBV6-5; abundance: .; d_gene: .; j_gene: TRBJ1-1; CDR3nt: TGTGCCAGCAGTTCCCGCCTGGGGGCTGGGGTTAAGGACACTGAAGCTTTCTTT; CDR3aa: CASSSRLGAGVKDTEAFF
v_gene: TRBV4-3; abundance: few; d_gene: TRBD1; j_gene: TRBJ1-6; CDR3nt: TGCGCCAGCAGCCAAGGGGAGGGGGCAGGACCCCTCCACTTT; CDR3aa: CASSQGEGAGPLHF
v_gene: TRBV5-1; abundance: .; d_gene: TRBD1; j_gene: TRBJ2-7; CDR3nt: TGCGCCAGCAGCCCCGCGACAGGGGAGAACGAGCAGTACTTC; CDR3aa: CASSPATGENEQYF
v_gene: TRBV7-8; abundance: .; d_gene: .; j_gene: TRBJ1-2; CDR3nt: TGTACCAGCAGCTTGAGACGGAGTAACTATGGCTACACCTTC; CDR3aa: CTSSLRRSNYGYTF
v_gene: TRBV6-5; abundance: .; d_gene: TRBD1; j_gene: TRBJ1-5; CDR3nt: TGTGCCAGCAGTCGACAGGGGTCCAATCAGCCCCAGCATTTT; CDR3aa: CASSRQGSNQPQHF
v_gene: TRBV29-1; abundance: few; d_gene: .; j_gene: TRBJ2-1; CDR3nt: TGCAGCGTTGGGGGGCTCATGAGCTCCTACAATGAGCAGTTCTTC; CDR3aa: CSVGGLMSSYNEQFF
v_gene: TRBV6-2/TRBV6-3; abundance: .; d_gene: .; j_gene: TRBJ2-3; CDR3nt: TGTGCCAGCAGTTACATCTCCCTAGCGCCTAGTGCAGATACGCAGTATTTT; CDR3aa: CASSYISLAPSADTQYF
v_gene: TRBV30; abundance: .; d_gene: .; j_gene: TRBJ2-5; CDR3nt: TGTGCCTGGAGTGTAGACAGCCTAGAGACCCAGTACTTC; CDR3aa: CAWSVDSLETQYF
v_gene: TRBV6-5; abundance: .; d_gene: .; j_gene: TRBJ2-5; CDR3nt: TGTGCCAGCAGTTACTGGGCAGGGCGGCTCCAAGAGACCCAGTACTTC; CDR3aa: CASSYWAGRLQETQYF
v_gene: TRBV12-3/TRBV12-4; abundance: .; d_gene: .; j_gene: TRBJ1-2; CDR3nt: TGTGCCAGCAGAAAGACATCGGCCGCTGGTGGCTACACCTTC; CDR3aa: CASRKTSAAGGYTF
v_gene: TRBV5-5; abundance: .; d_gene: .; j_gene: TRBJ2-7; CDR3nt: TGTGCCAGCAGCCCTGTCGGCGGGACCTACGAGCAGTACTTC; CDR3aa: CASSPVGGTYEQYF
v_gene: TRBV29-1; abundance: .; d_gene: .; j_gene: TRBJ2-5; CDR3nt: TGCAGCCCAAAATCCGGGGACCAAGAGACCCAGTACTTC; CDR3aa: CSPKSGDQETQYF
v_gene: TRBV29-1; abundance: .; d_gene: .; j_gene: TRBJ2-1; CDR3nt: TGCAGCGTTGACAGTCTAGGGGGAGGAAATGAGCAGTTCTTC; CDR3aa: CSVDSLGGGNEQFF
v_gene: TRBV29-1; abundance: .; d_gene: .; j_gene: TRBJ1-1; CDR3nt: TGCAGCGTCCTGTGGGGGCTGAACACTGAAGCTTTCTTT; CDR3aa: CSVLWGLNTEAFF
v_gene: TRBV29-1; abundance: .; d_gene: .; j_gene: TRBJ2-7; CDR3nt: TGCAGCGTTGAGCCCCTAGGGGGGAGTACCTACGAGCAGTACTTC; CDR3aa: CSVEPLGGSTYEQYF